The text below deals with one TCR beta chain. What it binds is unknown. Chemo-refractory metastatic non-small-cell lung cancer patients underwent focal radiation alongside CTLA-4 blockade with ipilimumab. CDR1 and CDR2 from the germline V gene are SGHRS and YFSETQ. This CDR3 region has 15 residues. V lost 5 bases, J lost 3 bases, and 9 bases stayed unmatched. These data are taken from a study of radiotherapy plus CTLA-4 blockade in lung cancer. Broader study findings: Blood saw expansion of tumor-derived TCR clones after radiotherapy plus ipilimumab.

Measured with immunoSEQ multiplex PCR; TCRdb has only the in-frame clones, and not every one. This sample carries about 93,000 clones, 80% to 90% of them seen once, and the ten largest clones take 4.5% to 5%. This material consisted of peripheral blood, taken from a patient treated with radiotherapy plus ipilimumab. The chain combines TRBV5-1 with TRBJ2-7; 9 positions agree with TRBD2. The clonotype originates from a human donor with non-small cell lung cancer that progressed on radiotherapy plus ipilimumab. The CDR3 spells CASRRGLAGVYEQYF. CDR3 DNA sequence: TGCGCCAGCAGGAGGGGACTAGCCGGAGTCTACGAGCAGTACTTC. The variable domain in full, completed from reference TRBV5-1 and TRBJ2-7, reads KAGVTQTPRYLIKTRGQQVTLSCSPISGHRSVSWYQQTPGQGLQFLFEYFSETQRNKGNFPGRFSGRQFSNSRSEMNVSTLELGDSALYLCASRRGLAGVYEQYFGPGTRLTVT.